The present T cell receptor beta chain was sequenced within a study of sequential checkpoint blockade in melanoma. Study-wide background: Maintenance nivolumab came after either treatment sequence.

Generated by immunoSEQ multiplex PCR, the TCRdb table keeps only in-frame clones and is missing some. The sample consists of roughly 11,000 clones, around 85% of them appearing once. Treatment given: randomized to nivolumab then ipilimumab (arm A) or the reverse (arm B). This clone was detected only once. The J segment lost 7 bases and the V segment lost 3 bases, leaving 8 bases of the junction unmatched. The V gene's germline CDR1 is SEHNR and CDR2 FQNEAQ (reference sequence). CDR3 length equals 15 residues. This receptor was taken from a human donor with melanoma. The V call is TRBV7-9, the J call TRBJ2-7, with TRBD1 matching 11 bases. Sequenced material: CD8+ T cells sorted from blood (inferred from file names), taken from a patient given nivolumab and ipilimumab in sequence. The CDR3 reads CASSFYRTGGWEQYF. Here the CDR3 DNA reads TGTGCCAGCAGCTTTTATCGGACAGGGGGCTGGGAGCAGTACTTC.